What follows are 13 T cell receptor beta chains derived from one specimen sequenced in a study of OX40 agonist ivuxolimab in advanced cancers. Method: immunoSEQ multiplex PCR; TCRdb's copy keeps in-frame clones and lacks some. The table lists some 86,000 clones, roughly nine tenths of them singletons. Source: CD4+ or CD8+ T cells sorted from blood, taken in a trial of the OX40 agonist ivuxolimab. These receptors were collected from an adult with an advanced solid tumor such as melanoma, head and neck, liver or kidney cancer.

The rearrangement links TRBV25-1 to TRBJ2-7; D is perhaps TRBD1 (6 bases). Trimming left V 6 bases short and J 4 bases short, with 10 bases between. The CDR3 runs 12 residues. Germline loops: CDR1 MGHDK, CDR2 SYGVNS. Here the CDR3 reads CASSLDSYEQYF. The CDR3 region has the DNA TGTGCCAGCAGCCTGGACAGTTACGAGCAGTACTTC.

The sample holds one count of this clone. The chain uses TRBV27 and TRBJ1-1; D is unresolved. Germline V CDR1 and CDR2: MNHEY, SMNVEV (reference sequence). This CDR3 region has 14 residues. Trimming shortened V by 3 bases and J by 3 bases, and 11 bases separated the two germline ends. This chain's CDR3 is CASSLAGMDTEAFF. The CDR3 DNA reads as TGTGCCAGCAGTTTGGCGGGGATGGACACTGAAGCTTTCTTT.

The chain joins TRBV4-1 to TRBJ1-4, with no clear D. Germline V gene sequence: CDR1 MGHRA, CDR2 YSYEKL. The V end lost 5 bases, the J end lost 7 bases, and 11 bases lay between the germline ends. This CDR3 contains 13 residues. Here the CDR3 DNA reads TGCGCCAGCAGCACCTCAAGCGGTGAAAAACTGTTTTTT. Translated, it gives CASSTSSGEKLFF.

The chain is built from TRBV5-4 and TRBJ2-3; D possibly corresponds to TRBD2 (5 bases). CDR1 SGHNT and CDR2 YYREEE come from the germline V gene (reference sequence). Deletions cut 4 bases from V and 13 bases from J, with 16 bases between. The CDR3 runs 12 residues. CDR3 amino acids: CASSPWGETEYF. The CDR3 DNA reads TGTGCCAGCAGCCCATGGGGAGAAACGGAGTATTTT.

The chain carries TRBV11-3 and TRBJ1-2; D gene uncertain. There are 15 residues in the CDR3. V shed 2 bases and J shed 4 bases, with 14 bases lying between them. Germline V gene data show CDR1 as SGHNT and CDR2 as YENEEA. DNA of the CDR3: TGTGCCAGCAGCTTAAGCTCGTCCCTTGGCTATGGCTACACCTTC. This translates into CASSLSSSLGYGYTF.

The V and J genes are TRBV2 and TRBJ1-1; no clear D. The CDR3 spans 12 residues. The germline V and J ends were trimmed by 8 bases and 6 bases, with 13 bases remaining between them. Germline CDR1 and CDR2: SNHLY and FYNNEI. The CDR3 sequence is CASGKAFPEAFF. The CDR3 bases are TGTGCCAGCGGGAAGGCTTTCCCTGAAGCTTTCTTT.

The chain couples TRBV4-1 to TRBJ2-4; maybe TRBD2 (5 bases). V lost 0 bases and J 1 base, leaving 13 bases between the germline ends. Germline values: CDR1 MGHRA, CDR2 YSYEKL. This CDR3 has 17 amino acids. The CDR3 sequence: CASSQDLRGWAKNIQYF. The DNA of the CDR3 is TGCGCCAGCAGCCAAGATCTACGGGGTTGGGCCAAAAACATTCAGTACTTC.

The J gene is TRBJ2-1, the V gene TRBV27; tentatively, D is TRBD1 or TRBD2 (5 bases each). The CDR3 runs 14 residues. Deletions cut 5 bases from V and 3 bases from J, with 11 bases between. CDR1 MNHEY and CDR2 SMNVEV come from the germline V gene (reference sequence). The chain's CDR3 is CASSLDGGYNEQFF. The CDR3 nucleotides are TGTGCCAGCAGTCTGGATGGGGGCTACAATGAGCAGTTCTTC.

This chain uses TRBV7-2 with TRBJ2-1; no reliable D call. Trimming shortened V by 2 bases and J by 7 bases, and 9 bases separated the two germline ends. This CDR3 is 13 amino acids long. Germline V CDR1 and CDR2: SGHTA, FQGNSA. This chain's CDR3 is CASSLPWGNEQFF. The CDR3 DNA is TGTGCCAGCAGCTTACCCTGGGGAAATGAGCAGTTCTTC.

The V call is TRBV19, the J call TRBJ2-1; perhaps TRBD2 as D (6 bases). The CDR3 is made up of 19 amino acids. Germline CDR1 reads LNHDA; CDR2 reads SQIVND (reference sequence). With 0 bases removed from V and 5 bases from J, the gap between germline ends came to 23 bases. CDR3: CASSIDSTVGLALHNEQFF. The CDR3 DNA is TGTGCCAGTAGTATAGATTCGACCGTAGGGCTAGCGCTACACAATGAGCAGTTCTTC.

This chain's CDR3 is CASSLVFPADTQYF. CDR3 sequence (DNA): TGTGCCAGCAGCTTAGTTTTTCCCGCAGATACGCAGTATTTT. The V call is TRBV7-2, the J call TRBJ2-3, with D unclear. This CDR3 is built from 14 residues. Trimming took off 1 base at V and 4 bases at J, with 9 bases between the two ends. CDR1 is SGHTA and CDR2 is FQGNSA in the germline V gene.

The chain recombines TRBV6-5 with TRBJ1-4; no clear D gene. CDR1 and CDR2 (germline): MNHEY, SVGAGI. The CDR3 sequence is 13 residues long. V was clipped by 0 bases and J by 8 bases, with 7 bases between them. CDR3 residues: CASSYSEEEKLFF. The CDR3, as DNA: TGTGCCAGCAGTTACTCGGAGGAAGAAAAACTGTTTTTT.

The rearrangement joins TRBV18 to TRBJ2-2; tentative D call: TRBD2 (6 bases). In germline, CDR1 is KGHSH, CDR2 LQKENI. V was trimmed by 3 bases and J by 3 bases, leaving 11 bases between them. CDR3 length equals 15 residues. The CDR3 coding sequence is TGTGCCAGCTCACCGGGACTCCGGGACACCGGGGAGCTGTTTTTT. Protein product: CASSPGLRDTGELFF.